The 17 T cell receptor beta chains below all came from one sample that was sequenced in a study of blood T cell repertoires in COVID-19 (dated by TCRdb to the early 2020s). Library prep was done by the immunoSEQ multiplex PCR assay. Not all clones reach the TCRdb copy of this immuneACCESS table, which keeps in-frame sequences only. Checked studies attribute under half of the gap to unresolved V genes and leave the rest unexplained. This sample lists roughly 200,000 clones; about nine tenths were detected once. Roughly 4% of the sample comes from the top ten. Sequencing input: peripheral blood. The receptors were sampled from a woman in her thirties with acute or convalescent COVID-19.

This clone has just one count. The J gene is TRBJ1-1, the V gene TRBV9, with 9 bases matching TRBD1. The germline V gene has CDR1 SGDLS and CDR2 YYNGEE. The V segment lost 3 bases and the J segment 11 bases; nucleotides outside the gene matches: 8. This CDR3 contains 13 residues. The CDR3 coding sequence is TGTGCCAGCAGCGACCCGGGACAGGGCAAGGCTTTCTTT. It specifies CASSDPGQGKAFF.

CDR3 sequence (DNA): TGTGCCAGCAGCCCGAGAGGTGCCTTCTCCTACGAGCAGTACTTC. Its protein product is CASSPRGAFSYEQYF. V and J are TRBV9 and TRBJ2-7; D is uncertain. The CDR3 length is 15 residues. In germline, CDR1 is SGDLS, CDR2 YYNGEE. Deletions cut 4 bases from V and 0 bases from J, with 14 bases between.

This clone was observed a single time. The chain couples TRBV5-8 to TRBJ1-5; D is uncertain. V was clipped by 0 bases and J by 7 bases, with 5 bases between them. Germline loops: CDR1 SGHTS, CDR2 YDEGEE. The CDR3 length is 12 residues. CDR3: CASSLGEQPQHF. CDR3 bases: TGTGCCAGCAGCTTGGGTGAGCAGCCCCAGCATTTT.

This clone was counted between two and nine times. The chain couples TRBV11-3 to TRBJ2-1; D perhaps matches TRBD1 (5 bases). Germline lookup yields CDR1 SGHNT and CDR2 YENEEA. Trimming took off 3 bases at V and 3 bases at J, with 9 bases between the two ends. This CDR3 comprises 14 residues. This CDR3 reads CASSLQGDYNEQFF. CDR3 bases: TGTGCCAGCAGCTTGCAGGGTGACTACAATGAGCAGTTCTTC.

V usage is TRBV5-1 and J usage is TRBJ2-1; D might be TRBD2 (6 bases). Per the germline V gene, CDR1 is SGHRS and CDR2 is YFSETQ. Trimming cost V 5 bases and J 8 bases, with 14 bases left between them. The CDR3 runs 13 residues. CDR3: CASSRGPGDEQFF. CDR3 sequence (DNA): TGCGCCAGCAGTAGGGGACCGGGAGATGAGCAGTTCTTC.

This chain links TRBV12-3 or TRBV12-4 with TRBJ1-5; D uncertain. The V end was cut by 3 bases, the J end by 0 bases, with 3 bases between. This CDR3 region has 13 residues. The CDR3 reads CASSFNSNQPQHF. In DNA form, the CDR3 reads TGTGCCAGCAGTTTTAATAGCAATCAGCCCCAGCATTTT.

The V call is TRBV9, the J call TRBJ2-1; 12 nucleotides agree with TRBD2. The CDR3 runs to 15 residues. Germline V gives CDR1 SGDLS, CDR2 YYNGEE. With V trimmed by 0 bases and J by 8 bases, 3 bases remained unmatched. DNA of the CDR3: TGTGCCAGCAGCGTAGGACTAGCGGGAGTCGATGAGCAGTTCTTC. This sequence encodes CASSVGLAGVDEQFF.

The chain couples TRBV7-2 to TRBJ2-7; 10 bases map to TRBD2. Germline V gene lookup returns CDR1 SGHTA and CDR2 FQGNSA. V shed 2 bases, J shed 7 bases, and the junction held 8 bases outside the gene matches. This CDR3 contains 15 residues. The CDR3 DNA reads TGTGCCAGCAGCTTATCAGCGGGAGGGCCAGGGGAGCAGTACTTC. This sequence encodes CASSLSAGGPGEQYF.

CDR3: CASSYTQGFTQYF. As DNA, the CDR3 is TGTGCCAGCAGTTACACTCAGGGGTTTACCCAGTACTTC. The rearrangement uses TRBV6-5 and TRBJ2-5, with D maybe TRBD1 (6 bases). CDR1 is MNHEY, CDR2 SVGAGI, per germline. V lost 2 bases and J lost 8, with 12 bases in between. The CDR3 length is 13 residues.

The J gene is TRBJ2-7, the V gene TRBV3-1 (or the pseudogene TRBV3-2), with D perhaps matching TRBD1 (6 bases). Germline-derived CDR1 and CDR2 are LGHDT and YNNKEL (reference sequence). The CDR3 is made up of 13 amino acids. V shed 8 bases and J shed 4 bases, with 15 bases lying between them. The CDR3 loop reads CASGQNGAYEQYF. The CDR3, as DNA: TGTGCCAGCGGACAGAACGGGGCATACGAGCAGTACTTC.

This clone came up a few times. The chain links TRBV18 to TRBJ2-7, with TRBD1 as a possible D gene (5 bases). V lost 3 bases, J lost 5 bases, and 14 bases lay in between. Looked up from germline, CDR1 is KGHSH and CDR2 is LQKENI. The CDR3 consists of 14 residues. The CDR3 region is CASSPGTGRDEQYF. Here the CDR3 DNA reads TGTGCCAGCTCACCGGGTACAGGTCGGGACGAGCAGTACTTC. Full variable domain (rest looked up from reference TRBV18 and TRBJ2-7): NAGVMQNPRHLVRRRGQEARLRCSPMKGHSHVYWYRQLPEEGLKFMVYLQKENIIDESGMPKERFSAEFPKEGPSILRIQQVVRGDSAAYFCASSPGTGRDEQYFGPGTRLTVT.

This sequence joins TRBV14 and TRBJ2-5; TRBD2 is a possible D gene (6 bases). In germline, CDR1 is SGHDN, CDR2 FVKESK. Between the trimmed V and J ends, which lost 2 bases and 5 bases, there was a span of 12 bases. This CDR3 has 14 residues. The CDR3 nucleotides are TGTGCCAGCAGCCAAATGCGGGAAGGGGAGACCCAGTACTTC. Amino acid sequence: CASSQMREGETQYF.

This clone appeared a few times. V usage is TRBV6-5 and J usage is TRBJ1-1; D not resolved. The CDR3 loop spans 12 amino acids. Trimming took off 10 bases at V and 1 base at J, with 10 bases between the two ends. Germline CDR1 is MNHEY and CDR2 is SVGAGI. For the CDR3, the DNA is TGTGCCACGTGGCCGCCGAACACTGAAGCTTTCTTT. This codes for CATWPPNTEAFF.

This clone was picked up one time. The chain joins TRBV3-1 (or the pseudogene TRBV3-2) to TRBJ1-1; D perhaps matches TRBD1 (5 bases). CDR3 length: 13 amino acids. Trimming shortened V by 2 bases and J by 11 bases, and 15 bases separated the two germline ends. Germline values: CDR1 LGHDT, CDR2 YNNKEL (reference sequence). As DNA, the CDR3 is TGTGCCAGCAGCCAACGTGGGGGGGAGTCGGCTTTCTTT. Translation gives CASSQRGGESAFF.

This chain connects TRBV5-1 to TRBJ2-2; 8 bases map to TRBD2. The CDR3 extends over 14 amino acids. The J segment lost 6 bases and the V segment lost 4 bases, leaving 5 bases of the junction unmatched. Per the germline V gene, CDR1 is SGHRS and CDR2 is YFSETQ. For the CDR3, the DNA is TGCGCCAGCAGCGATCGGGGGGGCCCCGGGGAGCTGTTTTTT. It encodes CASSDRGGPGELFF. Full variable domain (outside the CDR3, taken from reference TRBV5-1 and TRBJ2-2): KAGVTQTPRYLIKTRGQQVTLSCSPISGHRSVSWYQQTPGQGLQFLFEYFSETQRNKGNFPGRFSGRQFSNSRSEMNVSTLELGDSALYLCASSDRGGPGELFFGEGSRLTVL.

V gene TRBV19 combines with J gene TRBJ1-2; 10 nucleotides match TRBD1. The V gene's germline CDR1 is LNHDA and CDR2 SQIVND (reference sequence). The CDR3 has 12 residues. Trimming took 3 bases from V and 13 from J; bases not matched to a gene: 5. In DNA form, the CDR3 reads TGTGCCAGTAGTATTCGACAGGGGGCAATCACCTTC. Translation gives CASSIRQGAITF.

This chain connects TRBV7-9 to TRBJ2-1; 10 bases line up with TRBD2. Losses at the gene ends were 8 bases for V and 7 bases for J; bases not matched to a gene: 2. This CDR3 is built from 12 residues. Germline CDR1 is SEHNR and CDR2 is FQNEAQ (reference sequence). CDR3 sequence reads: CASGLAVNEQFF. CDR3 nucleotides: TGTGCCAGCGGACTAGCGGTTAATGAGCAGTTCTTC.